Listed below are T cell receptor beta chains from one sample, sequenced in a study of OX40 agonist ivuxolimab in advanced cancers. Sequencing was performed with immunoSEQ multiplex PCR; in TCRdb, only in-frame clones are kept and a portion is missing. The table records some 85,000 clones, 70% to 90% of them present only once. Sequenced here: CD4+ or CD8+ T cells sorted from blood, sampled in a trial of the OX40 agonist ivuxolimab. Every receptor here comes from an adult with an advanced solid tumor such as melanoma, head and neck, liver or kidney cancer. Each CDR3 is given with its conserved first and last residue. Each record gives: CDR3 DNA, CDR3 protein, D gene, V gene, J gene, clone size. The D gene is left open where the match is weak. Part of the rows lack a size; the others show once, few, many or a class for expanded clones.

TGTGCCAGCAGCCTTCTAGCGGGGGGGCGGGGAGATACGCAGTATTTT	CASSLLAGGRGDTQYF	TRBD2	TRBV7-2	TRBJ2-3	-
TGCGCCAGCAGCTTAGTGGGGCCCCCGAACACTGAAGCTTTCTTT	CASSLVGPPNTEAFF	-	TRBV5-1	TRBJ1-1	-
TGTGCCAGCAGTTACTCGAGAGCTACTAGCACAGATACGCAGTATTTT	CASSYSRATSTDTQYF	-	TRBV6-5	TRBJ2-3	-
TGCGCCAGCAGCTTGAACGGAGAACTCTACGAGCAGTACTTC	CASSLNGELYEQYF	-	TRBV5-1	TRBJ2-7	-
TGTGCCAGCTCACCAGGTGGCGGGAATTATGGCTACACCTTC	CASSPGGGNYGYTF	-	TRBV18	TRBJ1-2	-
TGTGCCAGCAGCTTAGATCAAGGTTACAATGAGCAGTTCTTC	CASSLDQGYNEQFF	-	TRBV7-3	TRBJ2-1	-
TGCGCCAGCAGGGGACCGCGACGGGGAGGGGCGGTCTACGAGCAGTACTTC	CASRGPRRGGAVYEQYF	TRBD2	TRBV5-1	TRBJ2-7	-
TGTGCCAGCTCAGCCGGACTAGCGGGAGGGAGCACCGGGGAGCTGTTTTTT	CASSAGLAGGSTGELFF	TRBD2	TRBV18	TRBJ2-2	-
TGTGCCAGCAGCGTAGGAGCGATAGCCAAAAACATTCAGTACTTC	CASSVGAIAKNIQYF	-	TRBV9	TRBJ2-4	-
TGTGCCAGCTCACCATCGGACAGTAGAGACCAGCATTTT	CASSPSDSRDQHF	-	TRBV18	TRBJ1-5	-
TGTGCCAGCAGCTCTCCTTTGGGACTAGCGGGGGGGACAGATACGCAGTATTTT	CASSSPLGLAGGTDTQYF	TRBD2	TRBV5-5	TRBJ2-3	-
TGTGCCAGCAAGGGCGGACAGGGGCGAGGTGGCTACACCTTC	CASKGGQGRGGYTF	TRBD1	TRBV6-6	TRBJ1-2	-
TGTGCCAGCAGTTACTACGGGGGCAATTCACCCCTCCACTTT	CASSYYGGNSPLHF	-	TRBV6-5	TRBJ1-6	-
TGTGCCAGCAGACGGGACACCACGAACACCGGGGAGCTGTTTTTT	CASRRDTTNTGELFF	-	TRBV28	TRBJ2-2	-
TGTGCCAGCAGTTTATCGTTGGCAGGGCGGGCTGAAGCTTTCTTT	CASSLSLAGRAEAFF	-	TRBV27	TRBJ1-1	once
TGTGCCAGCAGTCCAAGTCGGATTCAAGAGACCCAGTACTTC	CASSPSRIQETQYF	-	TRBV28	TRBJ2-5	-
TGTGCCAGCAGCCCGTACAGGGGCAATCAGCCCCAGCATTTT	CASSPYRGNQPQHF	-	TRBV7-2	TRBJ1-5	-
TGTGCCAGCAGCTTAGTTGCGGGTGCTAGCACAGATACGCAGTATTTT	CASSLVAGASTDTQYF	-	TRBV7-2	TRBJ2-3	-
TGTGCCAGCAGCCCCCCTAGCACAGATACGCAGTATTTT	CASSPPSTDTQYF	-	TRBV7-2	TRBJ2-3	-
TGTGCCAGCAGCTGGCTAACTAGTTCCGGCGGGGAGCTGTTTTTT	CASSWLTSSGGELFF	-	TRBV7-2	TRBJ2-2	once
TGTGCCAGCAGGGTGGAATACGAGCAGTACTTC	CASRVEYEQYF	-	TRBV28	TRBJ2-7	-
TGTGCCAGCAGCACAAACAGGGGCGCCTACGAGCAGTACTTC	CASSTNRGAYEQYF	TRBD1	TRBV7-2	TRBJ2-7	-
TGCAGCGTTGTCCCGAGCGAGGGAAGGGGTGAGACCCAGTACTTC	CSVVPSEGRGETQYF	-	TRBV29-1	TRBJ2-5	-
TGTGCCAGCAGCATTGACAGGGCCGTTAATTCACCCCTCCACTTT	CASSIDRAVNSPLHF	TRBD1	TRBV5-4	TRBJ1-6	-
TGTGCCAGCTCACCCAGGGCAGGGGCTAACTATGGCTACACCTTC	CASSPRAGANYGYTF	-	TRBV18	TRBJ1-2	-
TGTGCCAGCTCACCACTGCCCTGGGGGGACCAAGAGACCCAGTACTTC	CASSPLPWGDQETQYF	-	TRBV18	TRBJ2-5	-
TGTGCCTGGAGTGTATGGGGTTACACTGAAGCTTTCTTT	CAWSVWGYTEAFF	-	TRBV30	TRBJ1-1	-
TGTGCCAGTCAGATGACCGCATCATACGAGCAGTACTTC	CASQMTASYEQYF	-	TRBV6-5	TRBJ2-7	-
TGTGCCAGCAGTGAAGCAGAGGGCGTTGCTTTCTTT	CASSEAEGVAFF	-	TRBV6-1	TRBJ1-1	few
TGTGCCAGCAGTTATAGCAGGGGGGGGGTCTACGAGCAGTACTTC	CASSYSRGGVYEQYF	-	TRBV6-5	TRBJ2-7	-
TGTGCCACCCTGGTCCCAGGCTCCTACAATGAGCAGTTCTTC	CATLVPGSYNEQFF	-	TRBV19	TRBJ2-1	-
TGTGCCAGTAGTATGGGCCCGGGCCGCGACAATCAGCCCCAGCATTTT	CASSMGPGRDNQPQHF	-	TRBV19	TRBJ1-5	-
TGTGCCAGTAGTGAACTAGGGGTAGCAGAGCAGTTCTTC	CASSELGVAEQFF	-	TRBV19	TRBJ2-1	-
TGTGCCAGCAGTTACTCGAGGACAGGGAAAGAGACCCAGTACTTC	CASSYSRTGKETQYF	TRBD1	TRBV6-5	TRBJ2-5	-
TGCGCCAGCAGCTTGGAAGGCAGGCCCCAAGAGACCCAGTACTTC	CASSLEGRPQETQYF	-	TRBV5-1	TRBJ2-5	-
TGTGCCAGCAGCTTAGCGGGGGGGAACACCGGGGAGCTGTTTTTT	CASSLAGGNTGELFF	-	TRBV7-2	TRBJ2-2	-
TGTGCCACTTGGGGGAGAAATCAGCCCCAGCATTTT	CATWGRNQPQHF	-	TRBV19	TRBJ1-5	-
TGTGCCACCATGAGACTCGGGGGGAGTGCAGATACGCAGTATTTT	CATMRLGGSADTQYF	TRBD2	TRBV15	TRBJ2-3	once
TGTGCCAGTACCAACGGACGAAGGACAGTCTCTGGGGCCAACGTCCTGACTTTC	CASTNGRRTVSGANVLTF	-	TRBV19	TRBJ2-6	-
TGTGCCAGCAGCTTCAGAGCGGGAGCGAGTGAGCAGTTCTTC	CASSFRAGASEQFF	TRBD2	TRBV11-2	TRBJ2-1	-
TGTGCCAGTAGCCGGGGGGGGGCGCTGGACAATGAGCAGTTCTTC	CASSRGGALDNEQFF	TRBD2	TRBV19	TRBJ2-1	-
TGCGCCAGCAGCCAAGATGTGGCAGCGGGGAGGGATACGCAGTATTTT	CASSQDVAAGRDTQYF	TRBD2	TRBV4-1	TRBJ2-3	-
TGCGCCAGCAGCGGGGGCCGCGGGAGCACAGATACGCAGTATTTT	CASSGGRGSTDTQYF	-	TRBV5-1	TRBJ2-3	-
TGTGCCAGCAGGTCCGGGACAGGGGGCGGGTGGGGGCCCCAGCATTTT	CASRSGTGGGWGPQHF	TRBD1	TRBV27	TRBJ1-5	once
TGTGCCAGCAGTGAGGACCTGATCCGGGACTACCGAGATACGCAGTATTTT	CASSEDLIRDYRDTQYF	TRBD2	TRBV25-1	TRBJ2-3	-
TGTGCCAGCAGCCCTTGGTGGGGGGCCGATGAGCAGTTCTTC	CASSPWWGADEQFF	-	TRBV7-2	TRBJ2-1	-
TGCGCCAGCAGCCAAGGATTCCTAGCGGGGGGGCCGGTGGTTCTGGAGACCCAGTACTTC	CASSQGFLAGGPVVLETQYF	TRBD2	TRBV4-1	TRBJ2-5	-
TGTGCCAGCAGCCAAGCGACAGGGCAGCGAGGCTACACCTTC	CASSQATGQRGYTF	TRBD1	TRBV14	TRBJ1-2	few
TGTGCCAGCAGCCAACGGGACAGTGGTGGCTACACCTTC	CASSQRDSGGYTF	TRBD1	TRBV14	TRBJ1-2	-
TGTGCCAGCAGCCTTTCATTTATTTCCTACGAGCAGTACTTC	CASSLSFISYEQYF	-	TRBV7-2	TRBJ2-7	-
TGTGCCAGCAGCGTAGCTCCTAACCCCTACAATGAGCAGTTCTTC	CASSVAPNPYNEQFF	-	TRBV9	TRBJ2-1	once
TGTGCCAGCAGTTTATCCACACCGAGCTCCTATAATTCACCCCTCCACTTT	CASSLSTPSSYNSPLHF	-	TRBV27	TRBJ1-6	-
TGTGCCAGCAGCCTCAGCGGCAATGAGCAGTTCTTC	CASSLSGNEQFF	-	TRBV11-2	TRBJ2-1	few
TGTGCCAGCAGTGGTAACCTCGGGCTAGCGGGGGCAGAGACCCAGTACTTC	CASSGNLGLAGAETQYF	TRBD2	TRBV25-1	TRBJ2-5	-
TGTGCCAGCAGCTTCAGGCGGGGCACCGGGGAGCTGTTTTTT	CASSFRRGTGELFF	-	TRBV7-2	TRBJ2-2	-
TGCAGCGTTGTCCTGTTAAACACTGAAGCTTTCTTT	CSVVLLNTEAFF	-	TRBV29-1	TRBJ1-1	-
TGTGCCAGCAGCGCATTTTTGCAGGGGTCCCGCGTAGATACGCAGTATTTT	CASSAFLQGSRVDTQYF	-	TRBV9	TRBJ2-3	-
TGTGCCTGGAGTGATGGGGGCACCATATATTTT	CAWSDGGTIYF	-	TRBV30	TRBJ1-3	-
TGCGCCAGCAGTCGTTTGGGGGGCCCGAGCTCCTACAATGAGCAGTTCTTC	CASSRLGGPSSYNEQFF	-	TRBV10-1	TRBJ2-1	few